This paragraph reports one T cell receptor beta chain. The entry originates in a study of circulating tumor DNA in untreated peripheral T-cell lymphoma. The CDR3 contains 15 residues. The germline gives CDR1 LNHNV, CDR2 YYDKDF (reference sequence). Germline trimming cut 4 bases from V and 0 bases from J; bases unmatched to any gene: 3. The assay was immunoSEQ multiplex PCR, and TCRdb's table has in-frame clones only and misses some. This table holds over 7,000 clones, around 74% found once. Sequenced sample: tumor tissue. The chain has TRBV15 and TRBJ2-1, with 7 nucleotides matching TRBD2. The source of this sequence is a human donor with peripheral T-cell lymphoma. The CDR3 DNA reads as TGTGCCACCAGCACGAGCGGGATCTCCTACAATGAGCAGTTCTTC. Protein: CATSTSGISYNEQFF.